The present T cell receptor beta chain was sequenced within a study of radiotherapy plus CTLA-4 blockade in lung cancer. Study information: Objective responses arose in about 17% of patients, and approximately 28% experienced disease control.

Germline CDR1 is SGHTA and CDR2 is FQGNSA. With V trimmed by 5 bases and J by 3 bases, 8 bases remained unmatched. The CDR3 runs to 16 residues. Sequencing used immunoSEQ multiplex PCR; TCRdb keeps in-frame clones, though not all of them. The repertoire holds fewer than 65,000 clones, with approximately 80% as singletons. Comment on this clone: Its antigen is unidentified.

Broader study findings: Once radiotherapy plus ipilimumab had been given, TCR clones derived from tumor expanded in blood. Together with interferon-beta, which increased in serum after radiation, early dynamic changes in blood T cell clones were reportedly the best predictors of response.

The source is a human donor with non-small cell lung cancer whose response to radiotherapy plus ipilimumab could not be evaluated. The material was peripheral blood, obtained from a patient treated with radiotherapy plus ipilimumab. The chain has TRBV7-2 and TRBJ2-3; 10 bases are shared with TRBD2. This CDR3 reads CASSPNSGRSTDTQYF. The CDR3 region has the DNA TGTGCCAGCAGCCCAAATAGCGGGAGGTCGACAGATACGCAGTATTTT. The full variable domain, with the rest looked up from reference TRBV7-2 and TRBJ2-3, is GAGVSQSPSNKVTEKGKDVELRCDPISGHTALYWYRQSLGQGLEFLIYFQGNSAPDKSGLPSDRFSAERTGGSVSTLTIQRTQQEDSAVYLCASSPNSGRSTDTQYFGPGTRLTVL.